This T cell receptor beta chain comes out of a study of blood T cell repertoires in COVID-19. The overall study: Acute and convalescent COVID-19 specimens originated in the United States, Italy and Spain.

There are 19 residues in the CDR3. Measured with immunoSEQ multiplex PCR; TCRdb has only the in-frame clones, and not every one. The sample lists a few hundred thousand clones; approximately 90% were seen once. The cohort comprised adults aged roughly 18 to 100 years residing in 20 to 30 US areas. The TCR originated in a woman in her forties who had been exposed to COVID-19. Material for sequencing was PBMCs or T cells enriched from blood (not recorded which). The genes are TRBV21-1 and TRBJ1-5; the DNA was not used to check the table's D call, TRBD1. TRBV21-1 is shown as a pseudogene. The CDR3 sequence: CASSKVGDRGRGGNQPQHF. The CDR3 nucleotides are TGTGCCAGCAGCAAAGTCGGGGACAGGGGGCGAGGTGGCAATCAGCCCCAGCATTTT.